A selection of T cell receptor beta chains follows, all from one sample in a study of vaccination effects on CD4 cells after COVID-19. The antigens of these receptors remain unknown. Repertoires were generated with immunoSEQ multiplex PCR, while TCRdb's copy carries only in-frame clones and drops some. Of around 47,000 clones in the sample, roughly 75% were seen once. The input for sequencing was CD4+ T cells from PBMCs cultured with a peptide pool, taken before COVID-19 vaccination. The receptors shown here come from a human donor who had a prior SARS-CoV-2 infection. Both conserved end residues are part of each CDR3. The D gene is left open where the match is weak. Size is stated for part of the rows, as once, few or many counts, or as a class when the clone is expanded.

TRBV2	TRBD2	TRBJ2-7	NA	CASTRGVGSRYEQYF	TGTGCCAGCACCCGGGGGGTCGGATCCCGCTACGAGCAGTACTTC
TRBV30	NA	TRBJ1-2	NA	CAWIGGLHYGYTF	TGTGCCTGGATCGGCGGTCTCCACTATGGCTACACCTTC
TRBV30	NA	TRBJ2-7	NA	CAWSVPGFEEQYF	TGTGCCTGGAGTGTACCGGGGTTTGAGGAGCAGTACTTC
TRBV2	NA	TRBJ1-3	NA	CASSAYSSGNTIYF	TGTGCCAGCAGTGCATACAGCTCTGGAAACACCATATATTTT
TRBV21-1	NA	TRBJ2-1	NA	CAMNEQFF	TGTGCCATGAATGAGCAGTTCTTC
TRBV18	NA	TRBJ2-3	NA	CASSGPGLYTDTQYF	TGTGCCAGCTCAGGACCCGGATTATACACAGATACGCAGTATTTT
TRBV3-1/TRBV3-2	NA	TRBJ2-3	NA	CASSLSDTQYF	TGTGCCAGCAGCCTATCAGATACGCAGTATTTT
TRBV7-2	TRBD1	TRBJ1-2	NA	CASSLQGAGYGYTF	TGTGCCAGCAGCTTACAGGGGGCGGGCTATGGCTACACCTTC
TRBV6-5	TRBD2	TRBJ2-1	once	CASTWTSSYNEQFF	TGTGCCAGCACCTGGACTAGCAGTTACAATGAGCAGTTCTTC
TRBV12-3/TRBV12-4	NA	TRBJ1-1	NA	CASSFKQNTEAFF	TGTGCCAGCAGTTTCAAGCAGAACACTGAAGCTTTCTTT
TRBV19	NA	TRBJ1-2	NA	CASSIQGRPYGYTF	TGTGCCAGTAGTATACAAGGCCGACCTTATGGCTACACCTTC
TRBV20-1	NA	TRBJ2-1	NA	CSASPLVGDRGEQFF	TGCAGTGCTAGTCCCTTAGTCGGCGATCGGGGTGAGCAGTTCTTC
TRBV5-4	NA	TRBJ1-1	NA	CASSASRGLNTEAFF	TGTGCCAGCAGCGCCTCGCGGGGACTGAACACTGAAGCTTTCTTT
TRBV19	NA	TRBJ2-6	NA	CASSARRDPSGANVLTF	TGTGCCAGTAGTGCCCGCCGGGATCCCTCTGGGGCCAACGTCCTGACTTTC
TRBV24-1	TRBD2	TRBJ2-2	few	CATSQAGGDTGELFF	TGTGCCACCAGTCAAGCGGGAGGCGACACCGGGGAGCTGTTTTTT
TRBV2	TRBD1	TRBJ1-4	few	CASSDLRGRISEKLFF	TGTGCCAGCAGTGATCTCAGGGGGCGGATTTCTGAAAAACTGTTTTTT
TRBV9	TRBD2	TRBJ2-7	NA	CASSSHSGTSLYEQYF	TGTGCCAGCAGCTCCCACTCCGGGACTAGCCTCTACGAGCAGTACTTC
TRBV5-8	NA	TRBJ2-5	NA	CASSLPTGPPGETQYF	TGTGCCAGCAGCTTGCCCACCGGACCGCCGGGGGAGACCCAGTACTTC
TRBV7-2	TRBD2	TRBJ2-5	NA	CASSLYRGGETQYF	TGTGCCAGCAGCTTATATCGGGGGGGCGAGACCCAGTACTTC
TRBV28	NA	TRBJ1-5	few	CAGGSSNQPQHF	TGTGCCGGAGGCTCGAGCAATCAGCCCCAGCATTTT
TRBV21-1	NA	TRBJ1-4	NA	CADPQGASEKLFF	TGTGCCGACCCTCAGGGGGCGTCCGAAAAACTGTTTTTT
TRBV4-2	NA	TRBJ2-3	NA	CASSPKGAATDTQYF	TGTGCCAGCAGCCCCAAGGGAGCTGCGACAGATACGCAGTATTTT
TRBV18	TRBD1	TRBJ2-5	NA	CASSPRTGGGETQYF	TGTGCCAGCTCACCCCGGACAGGGGGTGGGGAGACCCAGTACTTC
TRBV11-1	NA	TRBJ2-1	NA	CASSFSLYNEQFF	TGTGCCAGCAGCTTTTCGTTATACAATGAGCAGTTCTTC
TRBV6-6	TRBD2	TRBJ2-7	NA	CASRLRLAGESEQYF	TGTGCCAGCAGACTTCGACTAGCGGGAGAAAGCGAGCAGTACTTC
TRBV3-1/TRBV3-2	TRBD1	TRBJ1-1	NA	CASSQGLGQDGGAFF	TGTGCCAGCAGCCAAGGTCTGGGACAGGATGGGGGAGCTTTCTTT
TRBV5-1	NA	TRBJ1-6	NA	CASSTTGGGGYNSPLHF	TGCGCCAGCTCTACCACTGGAGGGGGAGGATATAATTCACCCCTCCACTTT
TRBV28	TRBD1	TRBJ1-1	NA	CASSDPGQGNTEAFF	TGTGCCAGCAGTGACCCGGGACAGGGGAACACTGAAGCTTTCTTT
TRBV2	TRBD1	TRBJ2-7	once	CASSGQGLAYEQYF	TGTGCCAGCAGTGGACAGGGGTTAGCCTACGAGCAGTACTTC